The 30 T cell receptor beta chains below come from one sample, sequenced in a study of cytomegalovirus exposure and HLA in healthy donors. The PCR used 60 Vbeta and 13 Jbeta primers. The protocol was immunoSEQ multiplex PCR, while the TCRdb copy is restricted to in-frame clones and leaves out a portion. This sample carries about 67,000 clones, roughly 80% of them seen once, and the ten largest clones take 2.5% to 3.5%. Sequencing was done on a sample of PBMCs. Every receptor here comes from a woman in her twenties or thirties in good health and CMV-seronegative.

The rearrangement joins TRBV27 to TRBJ2-1, with 13 bases fitting TRBD2. The CDR3 is 17 residues long. The J segment lost 7 bases and the V segment lost 5 bases, leaving 11 bases of the junction unmatched. Germline V gives CDR1 MNHEY, CDR2 SMNVEV (reference sequence). Here the CDR3 DNA reads TGTGCCAGCAGTACATTACTAGCGGGGGGGGCGAGTAATGAGCAGTTCTTC. The encoded protein is CASSTLLAGGASNEQFF.

The chain joins TRBV11-3 to TRBJ2-2, with 9 bases that match TRBD1. Germline values: CDR1 SGHNT, CDR2 YENEEA. With V trimmed by 5 bases and J by 1 base, 8 bases remained unmatched. CDR3 length equals 17 residues. Written as DNA, the CDR3 is TGTGCCAGCAGCCTCAAGTCGGGACAGGGGAACACCGGGGAGCTGTTTTTT. Translated, it gives CASSLKSGQGNTGELFF.

The gene calls are TRBV5-1 and TRBJ2-1, with 7 bases identical to TRBD2. V shed 0 bases and J 4 bases; nucleotides not matched to a gene: 10. This CDR3 is built from 17 residues. The germline gives CDR1 SGHRS, CDR2 YFSETQ. CDR3 loop: CASSLGSGAHTYNEQFF. The CDR3 coding sequence is TGCGCCAGCAGCTTGGGGAGCGGGGCCCACACTTACAATGAGCAGTTCTTC.

This chain's CDR3 is CASSLRGRRPEAFF. The CDR3 DNA reads TGTGCCAGCAGCTTAAGGGGTAGACGTCCTGAAGCTTTCTTT. The chain couples TRBV13 to TRBJ1-1, with D perhaps matching TRBD1 (5 bases). The CDR3 covers 14 residues. V was pared by 2 bases and J by 6 bases, with 13 bases between. The germline V gene encodes CDR1 PRHDT and CDR2 FYEKMQ (reference sequence).

This chain joins TRBV15 and TRBJ1-2, with 9 bases that match TRBD1. J lost 3 bases, V lost 2 bases, and 16 bases had no gene match. CDR1 and CDR2 from the germline V gene are LNHNV and YYDKDF (reference sequence). CDR3 length: 19 amino acids. CDR3 sequence (DNA): TGTGCCACCAGCAGAAACGCGGGGACAGGGAGAAGTTTGGACTATGGCTACACCTTC. As protein: CATSRNAGTGRSLDYGYTF.

This clone turned up a few times. The chain has TRBV30 and TRBJ2-1, with a possible D match to TRBD1 (5 bases). The CDR3 spans 12 residues. Between the trimmed V and J ends, which lost 1 base and 7 bases, there was a span of 8 bases. Germline CDR1 is GTSNPN and CDR2 is SVGIG (reference sequence). The CDR3, as DNA: TGTGCCTGGAGTGCCCAGGGAAATGAGCAGTTCTTC. Its protein product is CAWSAQGNEQFF.

This sequence joins TRBV12-5 and TRBJ1-1; tentative D call: TRBD1 (6 bases). Germline-derived CDR1 and CDR2 are LGHNT and FRNRAP. Trimming stripped 5 bases from V and 1 base from J, with 11 bases between. This CDR3 has 14 amino acids. CDR3: CASGLWTENTEAFF. The CDR3 nucleotides are TGTGCTAGTGGTCTATGGACAGAGAACACTGAAGCTTTCTTT.

This chain uses TRBV5-1 with TRBJ1-2; 8 nucleotides agree with TRBD1. The V gene's germline CDR1 is SGHRS and CDR2 YFSETQ. The CDR3 covers 15 residues. With 2 bases clipped from V and 4 bases from J, the junction kept 7 bases outside the gene matches. This CDR3 reads CASSFPDRGFYGYTF. DNA of the CDR3: TGCGCCAGCAGCTTCCCCGACAGGGGCTTCTATGGCTACACCTTC.

The chain couples TRBV10-3 to TRBJ2-6; D perhaps matches TRBD1 (6 bases). The CDR3 is 15 amino acids. The germline V gene encodes CDR1 ENHRY and CDR2 SYGVKD. Trimming stripped 4 bases from V and 3 bases from J, with 10 bases between. As DNA, the CDR3 is TGTGCCATCAGTGGAACAGGGCTTGGGGCCAACGTCCTGACTTTC. Translated, it gives CAISGTGLGANVLTF.

The chain has TRBV6-5 and TRBJ1-2; TRBD1 might be the D (6 bases). Germline V gene data show CDR1 as MNHEY and CDR2 as SVGAGI. Trimming cost V 11 bases and J 0 bases, with 16 bases left between them. The CDR3 spans 14 residues. CDR3 loop: CAAGGPGTNYGYTF. The CDR3, as DNA: TGTGCCGCGGGGGGCCCAGGCACTAACTATGGCTACACCTTC.

The genes are TRBV5-4 and TRBJ1-1; no clear D. The germline V gene has CDR1 SGHNT and CDR2 YYREEE (reference sequence). Trimming stripped 4 bases from V and 0 bases from J, with 10 bases between. CDR3 length: 14 residues. CDR3: CASSRVEMNTEAFF. The CDR3 DNA reads TGTGCCAGCAGCCGGGTGGAGATGAACACTGAAGCTTTCTTT.

The gene calls are TRBV4-2 and TRBJ1-1, with TRBD1 matching over 10 bases. Germline V gene lookup returns CDR1 LGHNA and CDR2 YNFKEQ. The V gene end was trimmed by 7 bases and the J gene end by 1 base; junction bases not matched to a gene: 6. This CDR3 is 15 amino acids long. This CDR3 is CASTPTGGENTEAFF. CDR3 coding DNA: TGTGCCAGCACCCCGACAGGGGGCGAGAACACTGAAGCTTTCTTT.

The chain couples TRBV7-8 to TRBJ1-2; the match to TRBD1 covers 9 bases. This CDR3 spans 14 amino acids. Looked up from germline, CDR1 is SGHVS and CDR2 is FQNEAQ. The V segment lost 5 bases and the J segment 4 bases; nucleotides outside the gene matches: 5. The CDR3 DNA sequence: TGTGCCAGCAGCCCCGGACAGGGGTTCTATGGCTACACCTTC. It encodes CASSPGQGFYGYTF.

This clone appeared a single time. The chain carries TRBV7-2 and TRBJ2-3; 11 nucleotides agree with TRBD1. The CDR3 is 15 residues long. V was clipped by 5 bases and J by 5 bases; unmatched bases: 6. The germline gives CDR1 SGHTA, CDR2 FQGNSA. CDR3 loop: CASSTDRGLEDTQYF. CDR3 sequence (DNA): TGTGCCAGCAGCACGGACAGGGGGCTGGAAGATACGCAGTATTTT.

In the case of this clone: Within the sample, other DNA sequences also encode this same CDR3. The genes are TRBV5-1 and TRBJ2-7; 10 nucleotides agree with TRBD1. The junction had 3 bases not matched to a gene; V was cut back by 0 bases and J by 6 bases. This CDR3 has 14 residues. Germline V lookup: CDR1 SGHRS, CDR2 YFSETQ. CDR3 nucleotides: TGCGCCAGCAGCTTGGGGGACAGGGGTGGCGAGCAGTACTTC. This encodes CASSLGDRGGEQYF.

The rearrangement links TRBV7-6 to TRBJ2-7; no reliable D call. V was cut by 1 base and J by 5 bases, with 6 bases left in between. The CDR3 runs to 12 residues. Looked up from germline, CDR1 is SGHVS and CDR2 is FNYEAQ. CDR3 amino acids: CASSLGRDEQYF. In DNA form, the CDR3 reads TGTGCCAGCAGCTTAGGACGGGACGAGCAGTACTTC.

This chain uses TRBV4-1 with TRBJ2-3, with no clear D. The CDR3 runs 15 residues. Germline loops: CDR1 MGHRA, CDR2 YSYEKL. Between the trimmed V and J ends, which lost 0 bases and 2 bases, there was a span of 9 bases. Here the CDR3 DNA reads TGCGCCAGCAGCCAAGACACATCCCTCACAGATACGCAGTATTTT. Translated: CASSQDTSLTDTQYF.

This chain connects TRBV20-1 to TRBJ1-1; no clear D gene. The germline V and J ends were trimmed by 0 bases and 7 bases, with 6 bases remaining between them. Germline assignment: CDR1 DFQATT and CDR2 SNEGSKA (reference sequence). This CDR3 is built from 11 residues. CDR3 nucleotide sequence: TGCAGTGCTAGAGATGGGAGTGAAGCTTTCTTT. Protein: CSARDGSEAFF.

The DNA for the CDR3 is TGTGCCAGCAGTTATCGGCGGGGGACTAGCACAGATACGCAGTATTTT. It encodes CASSYRRGTSTDTQYF. V is TRBV6-6 and J is TRBJ2-3; 7 bases map to TRBD2. CDR3 length: 16 residues. The V gene end was trimmed by 3 bases and the J gene end by 0 bases; junction bases not matched to a gene: 6. Per the germline V gene, CDR1 is MNHNY and CDR2 is SVGAGI (reference sequence).

The rearrangement uses TRBV19 and TRBJ2-7; 8 bases agree with TRBD2. This CDR3 spans 13 amino acids. After removal of 7 bases from V and 0 bases from J, the junction contained 2 bases not matched to a gene. CDR1 is LNHDA and CDR2 is SQIVND in the germline V gene (reference sequence). The CDR3 loop is CASKSGSSYEQYF. CDR3 in DNA: TGTGCCAGTAAAAGCGGGAGCTCCTACGAGCAGTACTTC.

V usage is TRBV7-2 and J usage is TRBJ1-5; TRBD1 agrees at 8 bases. J gave up 4 bases and V 2 bases, and 4 bases lay outside the gene matches. Germline CDR1 and CDR2: SGHTA and FQGNSA. This CDR3 spans 15 amino acids. The DNA for the CDR3 is TGTGCCAGCAGCTTAAGAACAGGGGGAAATCAGCCCCAGCATTTT. Protein: CASSLRTGGNQPQHF.

The chain has TRBV7-9 and TRBJ1-1; 9 nucleotides agree with TRBD1. The CDR3 extends over 15 amino acids. V dropped 3 bases and J dropped 4; count of bases not matched to a gene: 6. Germline-derived CDR1 and CDR2 are SEHNR and FQNEAQ (reference sequence). The CDR3 bases are TGTGCCAGCAGCTTGGGGACAGGGAGCGGCACTGAAGCTTTCTTT. Protein: CASSLGTGSGTEAFF.

This clone was detected only a few times. This chain uses TRBV19 with TRBJ2-7, with 10 bases matching TRBD2. Trimming cost V 4 bases and J 4 bases; bases outside gene matches: 7. Germline V gives CDR1 LNHDA, CDR2 SQIVND (reference sequence). This CDR3 is built from 15 residues. CDR3 sequence: CASSTDSGGRYEQYF. DNA for the CDR3: TGTGCCAGTAGTACGGATAGCGGGGGGAGGTACGAGCAGTACTTC.

The chain joins TRBV7-2 to TRBJ2-3; a possible D gene is TRBD2 (6 bases). Germline V gene data show CDR1 as SGHTA and CDR2 as FQGNSA. This CDR3 is built from 13 residues. Trimming removed 3 bases at V and 4 bases at J, with 8 bases between. The CDR3 region is CASSLEGPDTQYF. CDR3 DNA sequence: TGTGCCAGCAGCTTGGAGGGGCCAGATACGCAGTATTTT.

The chain employs TRBV6-1 and TRBJ2-2; a possible D gene is TRBD1 (6 bases). The V gene's germline CDR1 is MNHNS and CDR2 SASEGT. This CDR3 is 14 amino acids long. V lost 9 bases and J 3 bases, leaving 14 bases between the germline ends. The CDR3 DNA sequence: TGTGCCAGTAAGCAGGGGCTTGACACCGGGGAGCTGTTTTTT. Residues: CASKQGLDTGELFF.

The V and J genes are TRBV7-2 and TRBJ1-1; 9 bases fit TRBD1. The ends lost 3 bases at V and 4 bases at J; junction bases unmatched: 6. CDR1 is SGHTA, CDR2 FQGNSA, per germline. The CDR3 consists of 15 residues. The CDR3 loop reads CASSLTGGASTEAFF. As DNA, the CDR3 is TGTGCCAGCAGCTTGACAGGGGGGGCGAGCACTGAAGCTTTCTTT.

The chain joins TRBV7-7 to TRBJ2-5, with 12 bases identical to TRBD2. The CDR3 length is 16 residues. CDR1 and CDR2 from the germline V gene are SSHAT and FNYEAQ (reference sequence). V lost 6 bases and J lost 5; bases outside the gene matches: 10. The CDR3 region is CASRPILAGGRETQYF. CDR3 coding DNA: TGTGCCAGCAGACCTATACTAGCGGGGGGACGGGAGACCCAGTACTTC.

This sequence joins TRBV18 and TRBJ1-1, with 9 bases fitting TRBD1. The length of the CDR3 is 17 residues. After removal of 0 bases from V and 1 base from J, the junction contained 6 bases not matched to a gene. Germline CDR1 and CDR2: KGHSH and LQKENI. The CDR3 protein is CASSPPDRGWGNTEAFF. The CDR3 bases are TGTGCCAGCTCACCACCAGACAGGGGGTGGGGGAACACTGAAGCTTTCTTT. Variable domain in full (rest from reference TRBV18 and TRBJ1-1): NAGVMQNPRHLVRRRGQEARLRCSPMKGHSHVYWYRQLPEEGLKFMVYLQKENIIDESGMPKERFSAEFPKEGPSILRIQQVVRGDSAAYFCASSPPDRGWGNTEAFFGQGTRLTVV.

This clone was seen only a few times. The chain employs TRBV25-1 and TRBJ1-1, with a tentative D call TRBD1 (5 bases). Between the trimmed V and J ends, which lost 7 bases and 10 bases, there was a span of 13 bases. CDR3 size: 11 residues. In germline, CDR1 is MGHDK, CDR2 SYGVNS. In DNA, the CDR3 is TGTGCCAGCACCCTAGGGGTTGTAGCTTTCTTT. This translates into CASTLGVVAFF.

For the CDR3, the DNA is TGTGCCAGCAGCTTAGTAGGCAGGGGGCCGTCCGGGGAGCTGTTTTTT. This sequence encodes CASSLVGRGPSGELFF. This rearrangement joins TRBV7-9 to TRBJ2-2; 8 bases line up with TRBD1. The V segment lost 1 base and the J segment 6 bases; nucleotides outside the gene matches: 7. The CDR3 has 16 amino acids. The germline V gene has CDR1 SEHNR and CDR2 FQNEAQ (reference sequence).